This entry features one T cell receptor beta chain sequence. Its antigen is as yet unknown. Trimming removed 5 bases at V and 3 bases at J, with 8 bases between. Germline V gene sequence: CDR1 ENHRY, CDR2 SYGVKD. CDR3 size: 12 residues. The sample is drawn from a study of cytomegalovirus exposure and HLA in healthy donors. The PCR used 60 Vbeta and 13 Jbeta primers. TCRdb keeps only in-frame clones here, not all; method: immunoSEQ multiplex PCR. The sample records roughly 130,000 clones, 70% to 90% being singletons. Regarding the study as a whole: According to a later analysis, donors in an Asian-associated ancestry cluster reportedly had fewer N-insertions than the approximately 670-donor mean. Researchers reportedly found TCR beta sequences accurately predicted most subjects' HLA-A and HLA-B alleles. Some V segments, including TRBV6-2 and TRBV6-3, were excluded as indistinguishable.

Sequenced sample: PBMCs. The TCR originated in a boy aged 10-17 years in good health and CMV-seronegative. The chain employs TRBV10-3 and TRBJ2-7; D is unresolved. The CDR3 loop reads CAISSGRYEQYF. In DNA form, the CDR3 reads TGTGCCATCAGTTCGGGTCGCTACGAGCAGTACTTC.